This entry lists 16 T cell receptor beta chains sequenced from one sample in a study of CD4 T cells in relation to SARS-CoV-2 and coronaviruses. Unexposed donor CD4+ T cells date from about 2011-2019, before the COVID-19 pandemic. CD4+ T cells were isolated from the cells after 10 days of culture. These TCRs' antigens remain unknown. Produced via immunoSEQ multiplex PCR; TCRdb's table is partial and in-frame only. The table has about 29,000 clones, over 75% seen once. The specimen sequenced was CD4+ T cells from PBMCs, cultured in vitro. All receptors come from a human donor in good health.

This clone was observed a few times. The genes are TRBV5-1 and TRBJ1-3, with a possible D match to TRBD1 (6 bases). Per germline, CDR1 SGHRS and CDR2 YFSETQ. V lost 0 bases and J 2 bases, leaving 15 bases between the germline ends. The CDR3 consists of 17 residues. This CDR3 is CASSLGIGGTAGNTIYF. DNA of the CDR3: TGCGCCAGCAGCTTGGGGATTGGGGGCACAGCTGGAAACACCATATATTTT.

J is TRBJ2-1 and V is TRBV5-1, with TRBD2 identical over 10 bases. Germline trimming cut 4 bases from V and 8 bases from J; bases unmatched to any gene: 9. Germline V lookup: CDR1 SGHRS, CDR2 YFSETQ. The CDR3 runs 15 residues. The CDR3 spells CASSRSGGAGDEQFF. The CDR3 DNA is TGCGCCAGCAGCCGGAGCGGGGGGGCTGGGGATGAGCAGTTCTTC.

The V and J genes are TRBV5-1 and TRBJ2-5; TRBD1 agrees at 10 bases. Trimming removed 6 bases from V and 3 bases from J; junction bases left unmatched: 5. Germline V gene data show CDR1 as SGHRS and CDR2 as YFSETQ. The CDR3 is 14 amino acids. CDR3 sequence (DNA): TGCGCCAGCACCCCGACAGGGGGCGAAGAGACCCAGTACTTC. This sequence encodes CASTPTGGEETQYF.

The rearrangement links TRBV5-6 to TRBJ1-1, with TRBD1 identical over 11 bases. V dropped 1 base and J dropped 4; count of bases not matched to a gene: 6. The CDR3 sequence is 16 residues long. Germline V lookup: CDR1 SGHDT, CDR2 YYEEEE. CDR3 sequence reads: CASSLPTGTGGTEAFF. DNA for the CDR3: TGTGCCAGCAGCTTGCCGACCGGGACAGGGGGCACTGAAGCTTTCTTT.

The chain combines TRBV5-6 with TRBJ1-1, with TRBD1 as a possible D gene (6 bases). V was clipped by 3 bases and J by 4 bases, with 19 bases between them. The CDR3 is made up of 16 amino acids. Germline lookup yields CDR1 SGHDT and CDR2 YYEEEE. CDR3 amino acids: CASSWIGTSGATEAFF. The CDR3, as DNA: TGTGCCAGCAGCTGGATCGGGACCTCAGGGGCCACTGAAGCTTTCTTT.

V and J are TRBV5-1 and TRBJ2-1; D not resolved. The V gene lost 1 base and the J gene lost 9 bases, with 8 bases spanning the gap. Per the germline V gene, CDR1 is SGHRS and CDR2 is YFSETQ. The CDR3 length is 12 residues. The DNA for the CDR3 is TGCGCCAGCAGCTTGAGACTTTCTGAGCAGTTCTTC. It yields the protein CASSLRLSEQFF.

The chain has TRBV14 and TRBJ1-2, with TRBD1 as a possible D gene (5 bases). This CDR3 has 16 amino acids. The V end lost 1 base, the J end lost 4 bases, and 16 bases lay between the germline ends. Germline lookup yields CDR1 SGHDN and CDR2 FVKESK. In DNA, the CDR3 is TGTGCCAGCAGCCAAGGGTCGCCAGGGATAATCTATGGCTACACCTTC. This translates into CASSQGSPGIIYGYTF. The complete variable domain, with remaining parts taken from reference TRBV14 and TRBJ1-2, reads EAGVTQFPSHSVIEKGQTVTLRCDPISGHDNLYWYRRVMGKEIKFLLHFVKESKQDESGMPNNRFLAERTGGTYSTLKVQPAELEDSGVYFCASSQGSPGIIYGYTFGSGTRLTVV.

The V gene is TRBV2, the J gene TRBJ1-1; D is ambiguous. This CDR3 region has 15 residues. With 1 base removed from V and 5 bases from J, the gap between germline ends came to 14 bases. Germline V gene lookup returns CDR1 SNHLY and CDR2 FYNNEI. The CDR3, as DNA: TGTGCCAGCAGTGAAGGTTGGCCCGGTGGGACTGAAGCTTTCTTT. Translating it yields CASSEGWPGGTEAFF.

The chain couples TRBV6-6 to TRBJ2-5, with 10 bases lining up with TRBD2. Germline-derived CDR1 and CDR2 are MNHNY and SVGAGI (reference sequence). The CDR3 totals 14 residues. After removal of 8 bases from V and 2 bases from J, the junction contained 5 bases not matched to a gene. The CDR3 DNA follows: TGTGCCAGCGCGCTAGCGGGGGTTCAAGAGACCCAGTACTTC. Translation gives CASALAGVQETQYF.

This rearrangement joins TRBV29-1 to TRBJ2-1; 10 bases line up with TRBD2. Losses at the gene ends were 4 bases for V and 8 bases for J; bases not matched to a gene: 5. Germline V gene lookup returns CDR1 SQVTM and CDR2 ANQGSEA. The CDR3 is 13 amino acids. The CDR3 loop is CSVALAGAHEQFF. In DNA form, the CDR3 reads TGCAGCGTTGCCCTAGCGGGAGCTCATGAGCAGTTCTTC.

This chain uses TRBV2 with TRBJ2-5; 9 bases are shared with TRBD1. The germline V gene has CDR1 SNHLY and CDR2 FYNNEI. There are 14 residues in the CDR3. With 8 bases clipped from V and 4 bases from J, the junction kept 8 bases outside the gene matches. The CDR3 loop reads CASGPGQGRETQYF. The CDR3 DNA is TGTGCCAGCGGTCCGGGACAGGGTCGAGAGACCCAGTACTTC.

This clone has more than one count but fewer than ten. The V and J genes are TRBV4-1 and TRBJ1-1, with 8 nucleotides matching TRBD1. CDR3 length: 19 amino acids. Trimming at V came to 5 bases and at J to 1 base, leaving 18 bases not matched to a gene. CDR1 and CDR2 from the germline V gene are MGHRA and YSYEKL. Here the CDR3 DNA reads TGCGCCAGCAGCGAAGGAGGAGGCAGGGGGCAAATAGGGAACACTGAAGCTTTCTTT. Translated, it gives CASSEGGGRGQIGNTEAFF.

This chain uses TRBV18 with TRBJ1-1; D gene unclear. Per the germline V gene, CDR1 is KGHSH and CDR2 is LQKENI. V lost 0 bases and J lost 0, with 5 bases in between. CDR3 length: 14 amino acids. CDR3 sequence (DNA): TGTGCCAGCTCACCACCGACGGTGAACACTGAAGCTTTCTTT. Its translation is CASSPPTVNTEAFF.

Points on this clone: Other nucleotide sequences in the sample specify the same CDR3. The genes are TRBV6-5 and TRBJ1-5, with D unresolved. This CDR3 has 13 amino acids. The V and J ends lost 3 bases and 4 bases respectively, with 7 bases between them. Per the germline V gene, CDR1 is MNHEY and CDR2 is SVGAGI. The CDR3 is CASSYDRNQPQHF. For the CDR3, the DNA is TGTGCCAGCAGTTATGATAGAAATCAGCCCCAGCATTTT.

This clone was seen a few times. This sequence joins TRBV7-9 and TRBJ1-2, with 9 bases fitting TRBD1. Germline V gene data show CDR1 as SEHNR and CDR2 as FQNEAQ (reference sequence). The V gene end was trimmed by 5 bases and the J gene end by 8 bases; junction bases not matched to a gene: 9. The CDR3 sequence is 14 residues long. This CDR3 reads CASSPRTGAFGYTF. The CDR3 nucleotides are TGTGCCAGCAGCCCTCGGACAGGGGCATTCGGCTACACCTTC.

This rearrangement joins TRBV6-1 to TRBJ2-1; TRBD2 aligns across 11 bases. The CDR3 loop spans 16 amino acids. CDR1 and CDR2 (germline): MNHNS, SASEGT. V shed 4 bases and J 6 bases; nucleotides not matched to a gene: 8. The CDR3 loop is CASSGSGTSGFNEQFF. Here the CDR3 DNA reads TGTGCCAGCAGTGGGTCCGGGACTAGCGGTTTCAATGAGCAGTTCTTC.